The T cell receptor (beta chain) under discussion was sequenced for a study of blood T cell repertoires in COVID-19. Study background: Sample material is recorded as cDNA or gDNA derived from T cells, B-cell-depleted T cells, or PBMCs.

CDR1 is MGHRA and CDR2 is YSYEKL in the germline V gene. Trimming removed 4 bases from V and 5 bases from J; junction bases left unmatched: 5. The CDR3 is made up of 14 amino acids. Across fewer than 25 US areas, participants ranged in age from about 18 to 90 years. Participants were placed into cohorts based on the clinical history they reported. Original methodology: Quantification of nucleated cells was approximated via reference gene primer amplification. This table comes from immunoSEQ multiplex PCR, and its TCRdb copy is limited to in-frame clones, with some not included. V and J calls and clone size follow that table, whereas D and trimming were derived from the DNA. The repertoire has approximately 290,000 clones, 80% to 90% of them found once; the top ten carry more than 4%.

The sequenced material came from PBMCs or T cells enriched from blood (not recorded which). The gene calls are TRBV4-1 and TRBJ2-1; 7 bases match TRBD1. This TCR derives from a woman in her thirties who had recovered from COVID-19. The CDR3 DNA sequence: TGCGCCAGCAGCCCCCGGACAGGCAACAATGAGCAGTTCTTC. Protein product: CASSPRTGNNEQFF.